The sequence of this TCR beta chain was determined in a study of blood T cell repertoires in COVID-19 (dated by TCRdb to 2020 to 2021). Describing the broader study: The collaborator samples originated in the United States, Italy and Spain and spanned the acute and convalescent phases of COVID-19. The prospective study material was composed of cDNA or gDNA derived from T cells, B-cell-depleted T cells, or PBMCs. Subjects who had been exposed to COVID-19, were actively infected with it, or had recovered from it provided the deeply sampled blood TCRbeta repertoires that made up the dataset. The repertoires were released in a freely available public database intended as a resource for research on the immune response to SARS-CoV-2. The samples were drawn from two sources: the first 160 participants of the ongoing ImmuneRACE study, and fewer than 1,500 subjects contributed by 6 global collaborators. The sample metadata nearly always contained a de-identified subject ID, COVID-19 status, age in years and sex. Where available, HLA class I and class II types were taken from metadata supplied by the sample provider and were not determined by assay-based typing.

The collaborating institutions used their own protocols to collect whole blood in K2EDTA tubes. Collaborator samples were shipped for TCRbeta analysis as frozen whole blood, isolated PBMCs, or DNA extracted from either sample type. TCRbeta CDR3 regions were amplified from genomic DNA by means of the immunoSEQ Assay, a bias-controlled multiplex PCR. Concerning the study's data processing: Nucleated cell counts per sample were estimated from amplification of reference gene primers within the assay. To quantify the absolute abundance of each unique TCRbeta CDR3 rearrangement, sequence reads were collapsed and filtered. For each sample, productive Simpson clonality was calculated by taking the square root of Simpson's diversity index across productive rearrangements. Not all clones reach the TCRdb copy of this immuneACCESS table, which keeps in-frame sequences only. Checked studies attribute under half of the gap to unresolved V genes and leave the rest unexplained. V, J and clone size are those of that table, while D and trimming were read from the DNA. This sample comprises roughly 200,000 clones, around four fifths of them detected only once. Together, the top ten hold 27% of the sample.

What the study reported, not specific to this receptor: The quantity of clinical and demographic metadata differed by source and by participant and was supplied without curation.

V gives up 1 base and J gives up 5 bases, and the segment between their germline ends measures 12 bases. CDR1 SGHRS and CDR2 YFSETQ are derived from the germline V gene. The CDR3 numbers 14 residues from cysteine through phenylalanine. Only the CDR3 region is kept as DNA, spanning 42 bases read in frame from base 1. Note on this clone: No antigen is known for it. Per-nucleotide qualities are absent, and no much larger clonotype sits a single base away.

Recombination joined TRBV5-1 with TRBJ1-2, with no reliable assignment of the D segment. The sequenced sample consisted of peripheral blood. The source is a man aged 35-49 years with acute or convalescent COVID-19. The sequenced DNA: TGCGCCAGCAGCTTGATAGGTGCGGGGTATGGCTACACCTTC. Translated, it gives CASSLIGAGYGYTF.